These 20 T cell receptor beta chains were sequenced from one sample in a study of T cell clonotyping in hematopoietic cell transplantation (dated by TCRdb to the early 2020s). What this sample's time point label stands for: 100 days after allo-HCT. Receptors were amplified or captured by the immunoSEQ multiplex PCR assay. TCRdb obtained this table from immuneACCESS and retained in-frame rearrangements with V and J assigned. These tables miss some clones; where compared with another copy, unresolved V genes account for less than half of the shortfall, and the remainder is unexplained. The table for this sample lists over 10,000 clones; roughly 80% of them were counted only once. In total, the top ten clones hold approximately 5.4% of the sample. The sequenced sample was PBMCs, obtained 100 days after allogeneic stem cell transplant. Receptors were obtained from a female patient in her forties or fifties who had an allogeneic stem cell transplant from a related donor, so T cells may come from the graft donor. Some clones in this sample may be carry-over from other donors' samples.

This chain uses TRBV9 with TRBJ1-2; D call uncertain. The V gene lost 0 bases and the J gene lost 4 bases, with 10 bases spanning the gap. There are 14 residues in the CDR3. CDR1 and CDR2 (germline): SGDLS, YYNGEE. The CDR3 loop is CASSVAAQAYGYTF. As DNA, the CDR3 is TGTGCCAGCAGCGTAGCGGCCCAGGCCTATGGCTACACCTTC.

The chain couples TRBV21-1 to TRBJ2-7. TRBV21-1 corresponds to a pseudogene. The CDR3 loop spans 13 amino acids. The CDR3 loop is CASRWFGRPEQYF. CDR3 sequence (DNA): TGTGCCAGCAGATGGTTCGGGCGGCCCGAGCAGTACTTC.

The chain links TRBV4-3 to TRBJ1-1; D is unresolved. The CDR3 has 15 amino acids. With 0 bases removed from V and 1 base from J, the gap between germline ends came to 9 bases. Germline V gene sequence: CDR1 LGHNA, CDR2 YSLEER. The CDR3 DNA is TGCGCCAGCAGCCAAGAGCCGGGTGGGAACACTGAAGCTTTCTTT. Its protein product is CASSQEPGGNTEAFF.

In this sample, this clone turned up a few times. The chain has TRBV19 and TRBJ1-5, with D maybe TRBD1 (5 bases). This CDR3 has 13 amino acids. In germline, CDR1 is LNHDA, CDR2 SQIVND (reference sequence). V dropped 8 bases and J dropped 9 bases, with 17 bases sitting between them. The CDR3 nucleotides read TGTGCCAGTGGTGGAGGGGAGGGTCTGCCCCAGCATTTT. It specifies CASGGGEGLPQHF.

The genes are TRBV25-1 and TRBJ1-4; no reliable D call. V was pared by 8 bases and J by 8 bases, with 12 bases between. Germline CDR1 reads MGHDK; CDR2 reads SYGVNS. CDR3 size: 12 residues. CDR3 DNA sequence: TGTGCCAGCGGGCTGGGTGTGGAAAAACTGTTTTTT. It specifies CASGLGVEKLFF.

The chain is built from TRBV5-4 and TRBJ1-2; D remains ambiguous. Germline V gene lookup returns CDR1 SGHNT and CDR2 YYREEE (reference sequence). The CDR3 spans 13 residues. Between the trimmed V and J ends, which lost 0 bases and 1 base, there was a span of 4 bases. CDR3 loop: CASSLASNYGYTF. As DNA, the CDR3 is TGTGCCAGCAGCTTGGCTAGTAACTATGGCTACACCTTC.

The chain uses TRBV7-2 and TRBJ1-5, with 8 bases fitting TRBD1. The CDR3 covers 15 residues. After removal of 4 bases from V and 3 bases from J, the junction contained 5 bases not matched to a gene. The germline CDR1 and CDR2 sequences are SGHTA and FQGNSA. DNA for the CDR3: TGTGCCAGCAGCTCAAACAGGGGGGTCAATCAGCCCCAGCATTTT. It yields the protein CASSSNRGVNQPQHF. Complete variable domain (other parts from reference TRBV7-2 and TRBJ1-5): GAGVSQSPSNKVTEKGKDVELRCDPISGHTALYWYRQSLGQGLEFLIYFQGNSAPDKSGLPSDRFSAERTGGSVSTLTIQRTQQEDSAVYLCASSSNRGVNQPQHFGDGTRLSIL.

The rearrangement joins TRBV29-1 to TRBJ2-3; D call uncertain. The CDR3 loop spans 11 amino acids. The V gene's germline CDR1 is SQVTM and CDR2 ANQGSEA. The ends were cut back, 4 bases at V and 4 bases at J, with 6 bases in the middle. The CDR3 bases are TGCAGCGTTGCCCCGGCAGATACGCAGTATTTT. Translation gives CSVAPADTQYF.

This chain uses TRBV11-1 with TRBJ1-2; a possible D gene is TRBD1 (6 bases). Trimming cost V 4 bases and J 4 bases, with 13 bases left between them. Germline CDR1 and CDR2: SGHAT and FQDESV (reference sequence). CDR3 length equals 14 residues. CDR3 DNA: TGTGCCAGCAGCTCCGGGGGCGCGGGCTATGGCTACACCTTC. Translation gives CASSSGGAGYGYTF.

The chain carries TRBV19 and TRBJ1-1, with D tentatively TRBD1 (5 bases). V was cut by 5 bases and J by 4 bases, with 17 bases left in between. Germline-derived CDR1 and CDR2 are LNHDA and SQIVND (reference sequence). This CDR3 contains 15 residues. The CDR3: CASSPTPGGSTEAFF. As DNA, the CDR3 is TGTGCCAGTAGTCCAACACCGGGGGGTAGCACTGAAGCTTTCTTT.

This clone was found a few times. The V and J genes are TRBV4-1 and TRBJ1-1, with D possibly matching TRBD1 (6 bases). V gave up 1 base and J gave up 4 bases, with 13 bases separating them. The CDR3 contains 15 residues. Germline loops: CDR1 MGHRA, CDR2 YSYEKL. The CDR3 protein is CASSQVGGFSTEAFF. Written as DNA, the CDR3 is TGCGCCAGCAGCCAAGTGGGGGGCTTCAGCACTGAAGCTTTCTTT.

This chain uses TRBV13 with TRBJ2-2; the D gene could be TRBD1 or TRBD2 (6 bases each). V was trimmed by 5 bases and J by 5 bases, leaving 15 bases between them. The CDR3 loop spans 15 amino acids. Germline V gives CDR1 PRHDT, CDR2 FYEKMQ (reference sequence). The DNA of the CDR3 is TGTGCCAGCAGCACGAGAACAGGGAGGACCGGGGAGCTGTTTTTT. Amino acids: CASSTRTGRTGELFF.

This chain joins TRBV2 and TRBJ1-2; no clear D. The CDR3 totals 14 residues. V lost 4 bases, J lost 4 bases, and 13 bases lay in between. Per the germline V gene, CDR1 is SNHLY and CDR2 is FYNNEI. Written as DNA, the CDR3 is TGTGCCAGCAGTGCGGGGTTGGAGGCCTATGGCTACACCTTC. Protein: CASSAGLEAYGYTF.

The V call is TRBV7-2, the J call TRBJ1-5; D is unresolved. Looked up from germline, CDR1 is SGHTA and CDR2 is FQGNSA. V was cut by 5 bases and J by 7 bases, with 12 bases left in between. This CDR3 has 13 residues. CDR3 residues: CASSPVSRQPQHF. CDR3 sequence (DNA): TGTGCCAGCAGCCCGGTTTCAAGGCAGCCCCAGCATTTT.

This clone was recorded a few times. This chain connects TRBV2 to TRBJ1-2; no definite D call. Germline CDR1 and CDR2: SNHLY and FYNNEI. This CDR3 is built from 11 residues. V shed 8 bases and J shed 2 bases, with 6 bases lying between them. CDR3 DNA: TGTGCCAGCGAGGAGAACTATGGCTACACCTTC. This encodes CASEENYGYTF.

V usage is TRBV6-6 and J usage is TRBJ2-7; a possible D gene is TRBD2 (5 bases). V gave up 4 bases and J gave up 4 bases, with 11 bases separating them. The CDR3 is made up of 13 amino acids. The germline gives CDR1 MNHNY, CDR2 SVGAGI (reference sequence). CDR3 DNA sequence: TGTGCCAGCAGTTTCAGACGGGAATACGAGCAGTACTTC. Translated, it gives CASSFRREYEQYF.

This chain connects TRBV6-5 to TRBJ1-5; no clear D. Germline lookup yields CDR1 MNHEY and CDR2 SVGAGI. CDR3 length: 14 residues. V was shortened by 5 bases and J by 0 bases, with 8 bases between the two germline ends. For the CDR3, the DNA is TGTGCCAGCAGTCGGGCAGATAGCAATCAGCCCCAGCATTTT. This translates into CASSRADSNQPQHF.

V gene TRBV30 combines with J gene TRBJ2-3, with D perhaps matching TRBD1 (6 bases). Trimming cost V 2 bases and J 3 bases, with 9 bases left between them. This CDR3 is built from 13 residues. Germline CDR1 reads GTSNPN; CDR2 reads SVGIG (reference sequence). This CDR3 is CAWSLQGTDTQYF. The CDR3, as DNA: TGTGCCTGGAGTCTACAGGGTACAGATACGCAGTATTTT.

This clone appeared a single time. The chain joins TRBV2 to TRBJ2-3; D is uncertain. Trimming stripped 0 bases from V and 1 base from J, with 8 bases between. The CDR3 loop spans 15 amino acids. In germline, CDR1 is SNHLY, CDR2 FYNNEI. CDR3 DNA sequence: TGTGCCAGCAGTGAAGCGCTTCCGGGCACAGATACGCAGTATTTT. Translated: CASSEALPGTDTQYF.

The chain uses TRBV4-3 and TRBJ2-1; no definite D call. The CDR3 has 15 amino acids. Trimming cost V 0 bases and J 4 bases, with 10 bases left between them. Germline V gene lookup returns CDR1 LGHNA and CDR2 YSLEER. The CDR3 reads CASSQDPTGYNEQFF. In nucleotides, the CDR3 is TGCGCCAGCAGCCAAGATCCGACTGGATACAATGAGCAGTTCTTC.